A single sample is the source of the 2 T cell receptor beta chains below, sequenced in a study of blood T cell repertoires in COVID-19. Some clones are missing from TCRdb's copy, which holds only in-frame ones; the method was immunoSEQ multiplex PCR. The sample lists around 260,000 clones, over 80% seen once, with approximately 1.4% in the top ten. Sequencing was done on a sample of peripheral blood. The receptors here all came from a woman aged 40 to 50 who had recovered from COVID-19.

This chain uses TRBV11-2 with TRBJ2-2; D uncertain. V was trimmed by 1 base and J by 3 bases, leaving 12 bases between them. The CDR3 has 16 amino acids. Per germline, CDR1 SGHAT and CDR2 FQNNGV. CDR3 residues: CASSLVVLPYTGELFF. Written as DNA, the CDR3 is TGTGCCAGCAGCTTAGTGGTACTTCCCTACACCGGGGAGCTGTTTTTT.

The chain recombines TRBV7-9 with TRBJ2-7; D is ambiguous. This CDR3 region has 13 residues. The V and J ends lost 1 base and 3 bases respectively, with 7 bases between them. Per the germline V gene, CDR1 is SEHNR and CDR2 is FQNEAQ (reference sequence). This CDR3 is CASSLGQRYEQYF. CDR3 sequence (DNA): TGTGCCAGCAGCTTAGGGCAGCGCTACGAGCAGTACTTC.